The 8 T cell receptor beta chains below were found in one sample sequenced in a study of PD-1 blockade in classical Hodgkin lymphoma (dated by TCRdb to the early 2020s). Libraries were constructed by the immunoSEQ multiplex PCR assay. TCRdb stores this immuneACCESS table with in-frame sequences only. Part of the clones is absent; in the studies checked, under half of the shortfall reflects unresolved V genes, and no reason is known for the rest. This sample has tens of thousands of clones in its table, and about 91% of those were observed once. The ten largest clonotypes hold over 8.5% of the sample. What the time point label conveys for this sample: cycle 2 day 1 (C2D1) of nivolumab. Every trial patient had relapsed after autologous stem cell transplantation, and cohorts A, B and C differed in prior brentuximab vedotin exposure. Sample: peripheral blood mononuclear cells (PBMCs), taken before the second cycle of nivolumab. The receptors come from a human donor with classical Hodgkin lymphoma.

V is TRBV7-8 and J is TRBJ2-7; 8 bases are shared with TRBD2. Germline V gene lookup returns CDR1 SGHVS and CDR2 FQNEAQ. This CDR3 has 14 residues. The junction had 7 bases not matched to a gene; V was cut back by 2 bases and J by 7 bases. The CDR3 sequence is CASSLSSGGREQYF. In DNA, the CDR3 is TGTGCCAGCAGCTTATCATCGGGGGGGCGGGAGCAGTACTTC.

This clone appeared a few times. The chain carries TRBV5-6 and TRBJ2-6; TRBD2 matches at 10 bases. There are 18 residues in the CDR3. The ends lost 4 bases at V and 0 bases at J; junction bases unmatched: 7. CDR1 is SGHDT, CDR2 YYEEEE, per germline. CDR3 in amino acids: CASSTSSGRSSGANVLTF. The CDR3 DNA is TGTGCCAGCAGCACATCTAGCGGGAGAAGCTCTGGGGCCAACGTCCTGACTTTC.

The chain is built from TRBV4-1 and TRBJ2-7; 9 nucleotides agree with TRBD2. CDR1 and CDR2 from the germline V gene are MGHRA and YSYEKL. The CDR3 spans 16 residues. Trimming cost V 1 base and J 3 bases; bases outside gene matches: 7. CDR3 nucleotides: TGCGCCAGCAGCCAAGCCTCGGGACTAGCTGACTACGAGCAGTACTTC. Amino acids: CASSQASGLADYEQYF.

This chain joins TRBV4-2 and TRBJ1-2; D is unresolved. CDR1 and CDR2 from the germline V gene are LGHNA and YNFKEQ. With 0 bases removed from V and 5 bases from J, the gap between germline ends came to 13 bases. There are 15 residues in the CDR3. The CDR3, as DNA: TGTGCCAGCAGCCAAGATGTATCAGCGAATTATGGCTACACCTTC. It codes for CASSQDVSANYGYTF.

The genes are TRBV11-2 and TRBJ2-1; D unclear. Germline CDR1 SGHAT, CDR2 FQNNGV. The CDR3 length is 10 residues. V lost 0 bases to trimming and J lost 10 bases, with 1 base between them. CDR3 in amino acids: CASSLEEQFF. The CDR3 DNA sequence: TGTGCCAGCAGCTTAGAAGAGCAGTTCTTC.

CDR3 loop: CASSLGGGTGDEQYF. The CDR3 bases are TGTGCCAGCAGCTTGGGAGGCGGGACGGGCGACGAGCAGTACTTC. This sequence joins TRBV5-4 and TRBJ2-7, with TRBD2 as a possible D gene (6 bases). Trimming removed 0 bases at V and 5 bases at J, with 15 bases between. There are 15 residues in the CDR3. Germline V gene lookup returns CDR1 SGHNT and CDR2 YYREEE (reference sequence). Supplemented by reference TRBV5-4 and TRBJ2-7, the full variable domain reads ETGVTQSPTHLIKTRGQQVTLRCSSQSGHNTVSWYQQALGQGPQFIFQYYREEENGRGNFPPRFSGLQFPNYSSELNVNALELDDSALYLCASSLGGGTGDEQYFGPGTRLTVT.

V is TRBV5-1 and J is TRBJ1-3; D not certain. Per germline, CDR1 SGHRS and CDR2 YFSETQ. This CDR3 comprises 15 residues. Trimming stripped 2 bases from V and 0 bases from J, with 9 bases between. This CDR3 reads CASSFEGLSGNTIYF. CDR3 bases: TGCGCCAGCAGCTTCGAAGGACTCTCTGGAAACACCATATATTTT.

The chain has TRBV6-1 and TRBJ1-5; 7 nucleotides align to TRBD1. The CDR3 is 16 residues long. From germline, CDR1 is MNHNS and CDR2 SASEGT. V lost 2 bases, J lost 0 bases, and 4 bases stayed unmatched. This CDR3 is CASSESGTVSNQPQHF. The CDR3 DNA reads TGTGCCAGCAGTGAATCCGGGACAGTTAGCAATCAGCCCCAGCATTTT.